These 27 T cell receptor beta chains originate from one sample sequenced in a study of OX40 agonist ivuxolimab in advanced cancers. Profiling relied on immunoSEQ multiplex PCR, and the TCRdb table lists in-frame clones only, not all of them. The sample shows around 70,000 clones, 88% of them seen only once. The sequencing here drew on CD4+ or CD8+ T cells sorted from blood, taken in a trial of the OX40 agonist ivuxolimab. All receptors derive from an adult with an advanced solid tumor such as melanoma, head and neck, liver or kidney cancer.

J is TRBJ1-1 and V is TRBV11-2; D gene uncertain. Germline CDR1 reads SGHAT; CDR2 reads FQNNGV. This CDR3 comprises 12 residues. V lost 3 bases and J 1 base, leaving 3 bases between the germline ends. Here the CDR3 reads CASSFGNTEAFF. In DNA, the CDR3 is TGTGCCAGCAGCTTCGGGAACACTGAAGCTTTCTTT.

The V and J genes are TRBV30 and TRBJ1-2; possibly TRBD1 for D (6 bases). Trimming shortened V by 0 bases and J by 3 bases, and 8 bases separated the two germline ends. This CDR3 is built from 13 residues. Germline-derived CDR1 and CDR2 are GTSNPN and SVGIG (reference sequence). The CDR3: CAWSVSGDYGYTF. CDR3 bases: TGTGCCTGGAGTGTATCAGGGGACTATGGCTACACCTTC.

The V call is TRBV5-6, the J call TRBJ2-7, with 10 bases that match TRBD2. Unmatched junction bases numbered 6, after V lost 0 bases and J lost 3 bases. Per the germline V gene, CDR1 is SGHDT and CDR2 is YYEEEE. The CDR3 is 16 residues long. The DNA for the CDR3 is TGTGCCAGCAGCTTGGCTAGCGGGGGTTTTTTCTACGAGCAGTACTTC. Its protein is CASSLASGGFFYEQYF. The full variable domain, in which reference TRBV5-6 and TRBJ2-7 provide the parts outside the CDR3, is DAGVTQSPTHLIKTRGQQVTLRCSPKSGHDTVSWYQQALGQGPQFIFQYYEEEERQRGNFPDRFSGHQFPNYSSELNVNALLLGDSALYLCASSLASGGFFYEQYFGPGTRLTVT.

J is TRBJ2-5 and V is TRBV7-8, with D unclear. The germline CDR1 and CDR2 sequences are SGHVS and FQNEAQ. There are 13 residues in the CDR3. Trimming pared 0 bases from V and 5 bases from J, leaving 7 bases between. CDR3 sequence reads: CASSLAPDETQYF. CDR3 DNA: TGTGCCAGCAGCTTAGCGCCCGACGAGACCCAGTACTTC.

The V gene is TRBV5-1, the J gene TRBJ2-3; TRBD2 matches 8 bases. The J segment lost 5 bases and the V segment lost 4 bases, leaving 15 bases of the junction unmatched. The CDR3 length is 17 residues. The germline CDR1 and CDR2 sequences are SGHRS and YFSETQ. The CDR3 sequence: CASSLNSLAAAGDTQYF. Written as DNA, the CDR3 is TGCGCCAGCAGCCTAAACTCACTAGCGGCCGCGGGAGATACGCAGTATTTT.

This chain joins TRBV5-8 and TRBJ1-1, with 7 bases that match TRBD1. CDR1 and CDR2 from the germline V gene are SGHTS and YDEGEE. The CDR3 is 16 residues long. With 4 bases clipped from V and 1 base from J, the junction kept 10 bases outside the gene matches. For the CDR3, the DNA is TGTGCCAGCAGCATGGGACAGCCCTTACAGAACACTGAAGCTTTCTTT. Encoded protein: CASSMGQPLQNTEAFF.

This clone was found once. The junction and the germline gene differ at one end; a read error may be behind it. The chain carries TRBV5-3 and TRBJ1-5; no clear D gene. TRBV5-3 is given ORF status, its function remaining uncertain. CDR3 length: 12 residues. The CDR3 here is CASSLEDGPQHF. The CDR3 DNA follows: TGTGCCAGCAGCTTGGAGGACGGGCCCCAGCATTTT.

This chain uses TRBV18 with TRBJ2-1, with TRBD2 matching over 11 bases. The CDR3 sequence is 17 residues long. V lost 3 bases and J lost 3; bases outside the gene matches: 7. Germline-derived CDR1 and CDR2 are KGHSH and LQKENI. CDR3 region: CASSPPLAGGYYNEQFF. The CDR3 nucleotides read TGTGCCAGCTCACCCCCCCTAGCGGGGGGATACTACAATGAGCAGTTCTTC.

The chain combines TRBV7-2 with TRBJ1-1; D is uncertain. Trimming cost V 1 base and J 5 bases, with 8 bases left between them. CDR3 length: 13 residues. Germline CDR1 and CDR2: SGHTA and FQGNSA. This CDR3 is CASSLDDGTEAFF. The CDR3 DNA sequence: TGTGCCAGCAGCTTAGACGATGGTACTGAAGCTTTCTTT. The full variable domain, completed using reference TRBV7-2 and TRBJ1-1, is GAGVSQSPSNKVTEKGKDVELRCDPISGHTALYWYRQSLGQGLEFLIYFQGNSAPDKSGLPSDRFSAERTGGSVSTLTIQRTQQEDSAVYLCASSLDDGTEAFFGQGTRLTVV.

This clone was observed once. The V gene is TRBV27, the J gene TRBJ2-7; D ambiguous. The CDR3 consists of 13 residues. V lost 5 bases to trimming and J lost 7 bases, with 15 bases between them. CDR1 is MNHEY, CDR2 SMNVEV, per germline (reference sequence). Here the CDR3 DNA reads TGTGCCAGCAGTCCTGGCCCGGAGAGGGAGCAGTACTTC. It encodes CASSPGPEREQYF.

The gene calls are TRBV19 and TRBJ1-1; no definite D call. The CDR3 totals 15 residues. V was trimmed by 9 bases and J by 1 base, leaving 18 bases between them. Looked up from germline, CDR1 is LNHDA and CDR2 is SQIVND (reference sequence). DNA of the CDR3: TGTGCCAGCAGTCTCGAGAGGAGCGGGAACACTGAAGCTTTCTTT. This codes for CASSLERSGNTEAFF.

The CDR3 loop reads CASSPRSETQYF. CDR3 DNA sequence: TGTGCCAGCAGCCCCAGGTCGGAGACCCAGTACTTC. V usage is TRBV7-9 and J usage is TRBJ2-5; D unresolved. The V end was cut by 5 bases, the J end by 5 bases, with 9 bases between. Germline CDR1 reads SEHNR; CDR2 reads FQNEAQ (reference sequence). This CDR3 contains 12 residues.

The CDR3 sequence is CASSQHRGRVTEAFF. In DNA, the CDR3 is TGCGCCAGCAGCCAGCACAGGGGGCGAGTCACTGAAGCTTTCTTT. The chain combines TRBV4-1 with TRBJ1-1; 9 bases fit TRBD1. V shed 3 bases and J 4 bases; nucleotides not matched to a gene: 6. This CDR3 comprises 15 residues. CDR1 and CDR2 (germline): MGHRA, YSYEKL.

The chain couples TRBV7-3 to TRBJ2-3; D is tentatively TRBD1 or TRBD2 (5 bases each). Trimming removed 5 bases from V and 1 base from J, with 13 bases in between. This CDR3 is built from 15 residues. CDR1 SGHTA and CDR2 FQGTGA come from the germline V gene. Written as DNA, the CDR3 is TGTGCCAGCAGCACGTCCGGGACGGGCACAGATACGCAGTATTTT. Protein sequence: CASSTSGTGTDTQYF.

CDR3 DNA: TGTGCCAGCAGTCGACAGGGGCGGACTAATGAAAAACTGTTTTTT. It encodes CASSRQGRTNEKLFF. The chain uses TRBV6-1 and TRBJ1-4; 8 nucleotides agree with TRBD1. Germline V gene data show CDR1 as MNHNS and CDR2 as SASEGT. Germline trimming cut 5 bases from V and 2 bases from J; bases unmatched to any gene: 4. The CDR3 has 15 amino acids.

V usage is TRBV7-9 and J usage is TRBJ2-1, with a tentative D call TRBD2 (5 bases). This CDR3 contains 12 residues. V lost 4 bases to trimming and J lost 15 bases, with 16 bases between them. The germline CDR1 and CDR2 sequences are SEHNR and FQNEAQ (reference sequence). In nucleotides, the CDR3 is TGTGCCAGCAGCTATTCCGGGATATCGTCGTTCTTC. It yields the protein CASSYSGISSFF.

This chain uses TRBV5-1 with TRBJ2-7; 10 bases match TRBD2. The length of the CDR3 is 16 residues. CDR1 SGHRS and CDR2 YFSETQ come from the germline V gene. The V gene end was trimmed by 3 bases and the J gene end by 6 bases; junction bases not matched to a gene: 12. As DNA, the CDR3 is TGCGCCAGCAGCTACCTAGCGGGAGTAAATTCAGGCGAGCAGTACTTC. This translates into CASSYLAGVNSGEQYF.

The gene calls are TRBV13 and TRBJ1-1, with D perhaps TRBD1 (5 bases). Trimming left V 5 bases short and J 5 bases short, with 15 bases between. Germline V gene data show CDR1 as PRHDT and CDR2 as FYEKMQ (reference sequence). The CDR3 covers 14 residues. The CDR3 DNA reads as TGTGCCAGCAGCCATCGGGCGGGGGGTACTGAAGCTTTCTTT. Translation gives CASSHRAGGTEAFF.

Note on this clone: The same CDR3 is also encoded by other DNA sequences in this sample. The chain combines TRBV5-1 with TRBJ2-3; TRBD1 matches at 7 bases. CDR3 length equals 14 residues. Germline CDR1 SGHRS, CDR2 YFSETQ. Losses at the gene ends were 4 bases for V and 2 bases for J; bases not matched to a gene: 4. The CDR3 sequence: CASSLGTVTDTQYF. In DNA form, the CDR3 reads TGCGCCAGCAGCCTAGGGACAGTCACAGATACGCAGTATTTT.

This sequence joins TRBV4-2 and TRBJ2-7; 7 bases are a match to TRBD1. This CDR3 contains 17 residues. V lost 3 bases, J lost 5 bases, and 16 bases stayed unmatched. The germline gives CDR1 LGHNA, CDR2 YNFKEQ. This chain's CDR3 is CASSQASGQLGFDEQYF. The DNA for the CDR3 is TGTGCCAGCAGCCAGGCCTCGGGACAGCTCGGCTTTGACGAGCAGTACTTC.

In DNA form, the CDR3 reads TGTGCCAGCAGACGTTCGAACACTGAAGCTTTCTTT. It encodes CASRRSNTEAFF. This chain joins TRBV28 and TRBJ1-1; D unclear. V lost 6 bases and J lost 1, with 6 bases in between. From germline, CDR1 is MDHEN and CDR2 SYDVKM. CDR3 size: 12 residues.

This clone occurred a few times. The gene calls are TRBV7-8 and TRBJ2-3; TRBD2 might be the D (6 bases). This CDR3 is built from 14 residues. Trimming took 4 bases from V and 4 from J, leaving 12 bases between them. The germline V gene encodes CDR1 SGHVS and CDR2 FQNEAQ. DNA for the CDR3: TGTGCCAGCAGCTCGCGAGGAGGGTCAGATACGCAGTATTTT. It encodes CASSSRGGSDTQYF.

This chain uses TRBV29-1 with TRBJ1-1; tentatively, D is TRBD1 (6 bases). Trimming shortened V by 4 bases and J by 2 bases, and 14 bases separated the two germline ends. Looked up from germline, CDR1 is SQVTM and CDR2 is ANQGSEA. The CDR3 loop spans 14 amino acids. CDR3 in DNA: TGCAGCGTTGGCGGAGGACAGCACAACACTGAAGCTTTCTTT. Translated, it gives CSVGGGQHNTEAFF.

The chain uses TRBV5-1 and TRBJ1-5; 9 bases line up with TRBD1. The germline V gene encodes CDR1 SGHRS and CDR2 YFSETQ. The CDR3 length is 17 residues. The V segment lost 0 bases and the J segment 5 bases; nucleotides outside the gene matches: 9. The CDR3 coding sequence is TGCGCCAGCAGCTTGGCGCCTCCGGGACAGGGAGATCAGCCCCAGCATTTT. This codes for CASSLAPPGQGDQPQHF.

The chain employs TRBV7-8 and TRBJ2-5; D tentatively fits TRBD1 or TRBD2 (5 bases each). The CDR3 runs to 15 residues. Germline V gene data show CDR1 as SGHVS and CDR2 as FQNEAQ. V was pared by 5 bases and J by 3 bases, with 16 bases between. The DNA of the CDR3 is TGTGCCAGCAGCCCCCCGAGGGGCAGGGAAGAGACCCAGTACTTC. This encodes CASSPPRGREETQYF.

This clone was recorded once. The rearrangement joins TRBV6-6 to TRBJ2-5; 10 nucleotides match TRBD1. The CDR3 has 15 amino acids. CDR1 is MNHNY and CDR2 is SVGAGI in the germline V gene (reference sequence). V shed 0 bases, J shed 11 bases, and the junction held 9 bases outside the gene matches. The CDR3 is CASSYSGQGGVGQYF. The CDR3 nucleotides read TGTGCCAGCAGTTACTCTGGACAGGGGGGAGTCGGGCAGTACTTC.

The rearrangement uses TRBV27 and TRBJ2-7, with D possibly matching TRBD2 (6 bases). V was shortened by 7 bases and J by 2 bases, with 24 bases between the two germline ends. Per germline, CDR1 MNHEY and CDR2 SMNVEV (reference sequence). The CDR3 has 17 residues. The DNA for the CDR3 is TGTGCCAGCACCCCTCGGTTGGGGACTTCCGAAACCTACGAGCAGTACTTC. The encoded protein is CASTPRLGTSETYEQYF.